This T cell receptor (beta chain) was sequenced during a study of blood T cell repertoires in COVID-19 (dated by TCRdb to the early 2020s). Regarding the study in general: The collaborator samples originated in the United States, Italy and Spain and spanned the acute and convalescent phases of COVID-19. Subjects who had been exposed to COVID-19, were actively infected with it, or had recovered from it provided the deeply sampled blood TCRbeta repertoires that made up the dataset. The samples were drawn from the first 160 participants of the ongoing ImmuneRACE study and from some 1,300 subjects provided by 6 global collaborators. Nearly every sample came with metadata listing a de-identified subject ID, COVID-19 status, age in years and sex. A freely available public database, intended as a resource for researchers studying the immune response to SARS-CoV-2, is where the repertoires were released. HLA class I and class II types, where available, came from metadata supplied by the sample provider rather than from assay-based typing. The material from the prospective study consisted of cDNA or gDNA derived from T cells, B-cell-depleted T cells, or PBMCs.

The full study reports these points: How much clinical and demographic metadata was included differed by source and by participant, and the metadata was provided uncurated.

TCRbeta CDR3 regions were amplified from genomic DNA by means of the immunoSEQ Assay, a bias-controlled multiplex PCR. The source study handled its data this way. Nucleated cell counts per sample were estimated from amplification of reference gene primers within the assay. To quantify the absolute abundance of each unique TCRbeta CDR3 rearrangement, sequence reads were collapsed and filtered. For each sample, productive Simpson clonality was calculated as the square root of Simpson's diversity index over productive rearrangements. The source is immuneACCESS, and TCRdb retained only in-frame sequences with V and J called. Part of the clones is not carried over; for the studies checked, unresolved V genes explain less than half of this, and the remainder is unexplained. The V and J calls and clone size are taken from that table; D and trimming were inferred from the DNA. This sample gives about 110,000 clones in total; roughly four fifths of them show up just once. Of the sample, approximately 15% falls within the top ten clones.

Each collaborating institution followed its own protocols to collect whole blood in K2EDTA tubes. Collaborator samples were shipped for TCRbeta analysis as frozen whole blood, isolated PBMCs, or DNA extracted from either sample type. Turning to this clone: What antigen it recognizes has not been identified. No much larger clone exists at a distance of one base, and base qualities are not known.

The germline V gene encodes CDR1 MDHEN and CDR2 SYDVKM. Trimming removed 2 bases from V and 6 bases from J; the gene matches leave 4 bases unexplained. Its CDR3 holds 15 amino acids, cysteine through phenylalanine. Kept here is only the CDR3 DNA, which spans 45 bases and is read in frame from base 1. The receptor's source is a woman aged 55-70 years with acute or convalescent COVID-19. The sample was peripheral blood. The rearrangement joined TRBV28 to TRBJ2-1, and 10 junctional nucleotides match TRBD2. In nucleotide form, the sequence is TGTGCCAGCAGTTTAGTCAGCGGGGGGGCCAATGAGCAGTTCTTC. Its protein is CASSLVSGGANEQFF.